The table lists the clone carrying this TCR beta chain with a few counts. No antigen is known for it. The germline V gene encodes CDR1 ENHRY and CDR2 SYGVKD. There are 13 residues in the CDR3. The ends were cut back, 0 bases at V and 4 bases at J, with 6 bases in the middle. The library targeted TCRbeta and was prepared with unique molecular identifiers. MiXCR, applied by TCRdb to the PCR reads, yields one record per CDR3 protein. The sample holds 140,000 to 150,000 distinct CDR3 sequences, 8.8% seen once. This record comes from a study of T-cell reconstitution after alpha-beta-depleted transplantation in children. The study's findings and limits: Two months or so post-transplant, alpha-beta T cells reportedly derived from several hundred expanded graft clones.

The sequencing here drew on PBMCs, mostly from graft donor cells, taken 180 days after TCRalphabeta/CD19-depleted stem cell transplant. The clonotype comes from a female patient under 10 years old who had a stem cell transplant for congenital amegakaryocytic thrombocytopenia, so the T cells may come from the graft donor. This chain links TRBV10-3 with TRBJ1-2, with no clear D. CDR3 sequence (DNA): TGTGCCATCAGTGAGTCTGCCGGCTATGGCTACACCTTC. Amino acids: CAISESAGYGYTF.